The 10 T cell receptor beta chains below come from one sample, sequenced in a study of response to subunit inactivated influenza vaccine (dated by TCRdb to 2017 to 2018). Library construction relied on RT-PCR. The reads were generated on an Illumina HiSeq 2500. The public reads were run again by TCRdb, first through fastp at Q25 and then through MiXCR, and only productive beta chains were kept. Duplicate CDR3 protein sequences are folded into a single record with the most common DNA and genes. This sample lists 530,000 or so distinct CDR3 sequences; 25% were detected once. Over 1.5% of the sample comes from the top ten. Sequencing used CD4+ T cells sorted from PBMCs, obtained more than 4 days after vaccination. All receptors come from a man aged 45-60 years who received an inactivated influenza vaccine. Donor details come from another sample of the same person, matched by shared clones.

The J gene is TRBJ1-2, the V gene TRBV20-1; D is undetermined. V was shortened by 4 bases and J by 0 bases, with 9 bases between the two germline ends. The length of the CDR3 is 13 residues. Germline values: CDR1 DFQATT, CDR2 SNEGSKA (reference sequence). CDR3 in DNA: TGCAGTGCTACGCCCACAGCTAACTATGGCTACACCTTC. Protein: CSATPTANYGYTF.

In this sample, this clonotype turned up a few times. The gene calls are TRBV5-1 and TRBJ1-2; D perhaps matches TRBD1 (6 bases). The CDR3 has 14 residues. Germline V lookup: CDR1 SGHRS, CDR2 YFSETQ. Trimming shortened V by 0 bases and J by 5 bases, and 11 bases separated the two germline ends. Here the CDR3 reads CASSLEGGRYGYTF. The CDR3 DNA follows: TGCGCCAGCAGCTTGGAAGGGGGAAGGTATGGCTACACCTTC.

V and J are TRBV7-9 and TRBJ1-2; D gene uncertain. With 5 bases removed from V and 3 bases from J, the gap between germline ends came to 13 bases. The CDR3 extends over 14 amino acids. CDR1 SEHNR and CDR2 FQNEAQ come from the germline V gene (reference sequence). The CDR3 DNA reads as TGTGCCAGCAGCCGCTTAAGCACAGACTATGGCTACACCTTC. This encodes CASSRLSTDYGYTF. The variable domain in full, completed from reference TRBV7-9 and TRBJ1-2, reads DTGVSQNPRHKITKRGQNVTFRCDPISEHNRLYWYRQTLGQGPEFLTYFQNEAQLEKSRLLSDRFSAERPKGSFSTLEIQRTEQGDSAMYLCASSRLSTDYGYTFGSGTRLTVV.

V gene TRBV29-1 combines with J gene TRBJ2-5, with D unresolved. The CDR3 runs to 14 residues. Trimming removed 2 bases from V and 1 base from J, with 11 bases in between. Germline assignment: CDR1 SQVTM and CDR2 ANQGSEA. The CDR3 loop reads CSVESFRTQETQYF. CDR3 coding DNA: TGCAGCGTTGAAAGTTTCAGGACCCAAGAGACCCAGTACTTC.

This clonotype was counted only a few times. The chain combines TRBV7-8 with TRBJ2-1, with TRBD2 matching over 13 bases. Trimming took 5 bases from V and 10 from J; bases not matched to a gene: 11. The CDR3 has 16 residues. Germline lookup yields CDR1 SGHVS and CDR2 FQNEAQ. CDR3 residues: CASSVPGTSGVGEQFF. Written as DNA, the CDR3 is TGTGCCAGCAGCGTACCGGGGACTAGCGGGGTGGGAGAGCAGTTCTTC.

A note on this clonotype: A read error may explain this, as a much larger clone is one base away. The chain uses TRBV12-3 or TRBV12-4 and TRBJ2-3; no clear D gene. CDR3 length: 12 amino acids. The V and J ends lost 7 bases and 2 bases respectively, with 7 bases between them. The CDR3 DNA is TGTGCCAGCATTTTTCCCACAGATACGCAGTATTTT. This sequence encodes CASIFPTDTQYF.

CDR3 amino acids: CASSETRHYGYTF. CDR3 in DNA: TGTGCCAGCAGTGAGACACGGCACTATGGCTACACCTTC. The V and J genes are TRBV6-1 and TRBJ1-2; no clear D gene. With 3 bases removed from V and 3 bases from J, the gap between germline ends came to 8 bases. CDR3 length: 13 residues. Germline CDR1 is MNHNS and CDR2 is SASEGT.

This CDR3 reads CAISGGSSYNEQFF. The CDR3 region has the DNA TGTGCCATCTCGGGCGGGAGCTCCTACAATGAGCAGTTCTTC. The chain employs TRBV10-3 and TRBJ2-1; 7 bases align to TRBD2. The CDR3 is 14 residues long. From germline, CDR1 is ENHRY and CDR2 SYGVKD. V shed 8 bases and J 0 bases; nucleotides not matched to a gene: 4.

A few counts support this clonotype. The rearrangement uses TRBV4-3 and TRBJ2-7, with TRBD1 identical over 8 bases. CDR1 is LGHNA, CDR2 YSLEER, per germline. V lost 3 bases, J lost 4 bases, and 14 bases stayed unmatched. The CDR3 contains 17 residues. CDR3 amino acids: CASSQGLQGARRYEQYF. CDR3 bases: TGCGCCAGCAGCCAGGGACTTCAGGGGGCCCGTCGTTACGAGCAGTACTTC.

This clonotype came up a few times. The chain recombines TRBV5-1 with TRBJ2-3; 8 bases align to TRBD1. The germline CDR1 and CDR2 sequences are SGHRS and YFSETQ. With 5 bases clipped from V and 6 bases from J, the junction kept 5 bases outside the gene matches. The CDR3 has 13 residues. CDR3 sequence: CASRETGADTQYF. CDR3 bases: TGCGCCAGCAGGGAGACAGGGGCCGATACGCAGTATTTT.